The next 21 T cell receptor beta chains were all read from a single sample in a study of identical twins. TCRdb called the 5' RACE reads again in MiXCR, with one record for every CDR3 protein. The sample contains 300,000 to 400,000 distinct CDR3 sequences, approximately 10% of which appear only once. Sequenced: naive T cells sorted from blood. Receptor source: a woman aged 45 to 65 in good health.

This clonotype turned up a few times. This chain links TRBV11-2 with TRBJ2-1, with 11 bases fitting TRBD2. The V gene end was trimmed by 3 bases and the J gene end by 8 bases; junction bases not matched to a gene: 15. Germline CDR1 SGHAT, CDR2 FQNNGV. The CDR3 runs to 18 residues. The CDR3 is CASSFSGRAWVGSYEQFF. DNA of the CDR3: TGTGCCAGCAGCTTTAGCGGGAGGGCCTGGGTGGGGTCTTATGAGCAGTTCTTC.

The chain carries TRBV12-3 or TRBV12-4 and TRBJ2-1, with TRBD2 identical over 15 bases. CDR3 length: 16 amino acids. V trimming: 0 bases; J trimming: 9 bases; junction bases outside the gene matches: 3. The CDR3 region has the DNA TGTGCCAGCAGTTTAGCGGGACTAGCGGGAGGCCTTGAGCAGTTCTTC. It specifies CASSLAGLAGGLEQFF.

V is TRBV10-2 and J is TRBJ2-2; D may be TRBD2 (6 bases). Germline V lookup: CDR1 WSHSY, CDR2 SAAADI. The CDR3 runs to 14 residues. Between the trimmed V and J ends, which lost 6 bases and 1 base, there was a span of 9 bases. Written as DNA, the CDR3 is TGCGCCAGCAGCCGGGACTTGAACACCGGGGAGCTGTTTTTT. Amino acid sequence: CASSRDLNTGELFF.

V and J are TRBV7-9 and TRBJ2-1; the D is unclear. Germline CDR1 and CDR2: SEHNR and FQNEAQ (reference sequence). The ends were cut back, 5 bases at V and 4 bases at J, with 21 bases in the middle. CDR3 length: 17 residues. The CDR3 DNA is TGTGCCAGCAGCCGACATCGGCTTGAAATGCGGTACAATGAGCAGTTCTTC. Its translation is CASSRHRLEMRYNEQFF.

This chain connects TRBV25-1 to TRBJ1-2, with D perhaps TRBD1 (6 bases). Germline CDR1 and CDR2: MGHDK and SYGVNS. The V gene lost 5 bases and the J gene lost 4 bases, with 11 bases spanning the gap. The CDR3 is 13 amino acids. The CDR3 here is CASSKQGIYGYTF. The CDR3 DNA sequence: TGTGCCAGCAGTAAACAGGGTATCTATGGCTACACCTTC.

The rearrangement uses TRBV12-3 or TRBV12-4 and TRBJ2-7; 7 positions agree with TRBD2. The CDR3 spans 13 residues. The ends lost 3 bases at V and 3 bases at J; junction bases unmatched: 2. The CDR3 here is CASSFWEGYEQYV. CDR3 in DNA: TGTGCCAGCAGTTTTTGGGAGGGCTACGAGCAGTACGTC.

This clonotype was seen a few times. This chain uses TRBV29-1 with TRBJ2-3; perhaps TRBD1 as D (6 bases). This CDR3 spans 12 amino acids. V lost 6 bases, J lost 4 bases, and 11 bases lay in between. The V gene's germline CDR1 is SQVTM and CDR2 ANQGSEA. The CDR3: CSVSQGPDTQYF. The CDR3 DNA reads as TGCAGCGTGTCACAGGGTCCAGATACGCAGTATTTT.

V gene TRBV12-3 or TRBV12-4 combines with J gene TRBJ2-1, with D perhaps matching TRBD1 (6 bases). The V end lost 3 bases, the J end lost 6 bases, and 12 bases lay between the germline ends. The length of the CDR3 is 14 residues. CDR3 sequence (DNA): TGTGCCAGCAGTTTTCGCACAGGGCCCAATGAGCAGTTCTTC. Translating it yields CASSFRTGPNEQFF.

This chain connects TRBV9 to TRBJ2-5, with D possibly matching TRBD2 (6 bases). The CDR3 has 18 amino acids. In germline, CDR1 is SGDLS, CDR2 YYNGEE. V lost 0 bases and J 3 bases, leaving 21 bases between the germline ends. The CDR3, as DNA: TGTGCCAGCAGCGTAGATCCTGGGTCGGGGACTCTAAAAGAGACCCAGTACTTC. This sequence encodes CASSVDPGSGTLKETQYF.

This clonotype was observed many times. The genes are TRBV12-3 or TRBV12-4 and TRBJ2-1, with 7 bases aligning to TRBD2. The CDR3 has 14 amino acids. The V and J ends lost 1 base and 9 bases, in that order; junction bases with no gene match: 6. CDR3 protein: CASSLGGGPREQFF. In DNA, the CDR3 is TGTGCCAGCAGTTTAGGGGGAGGGCCCCGTGAGCAGTTCTTC.

This chain uses TRBV12-3 or TRBV12-4 with TRBJ2-3, with unresolved D. Between the trimmed V and J ends, which lost 5 bases and 4 bases, there was a span of 13 bases. The CDR3 consists of 14 residues. In DNA, the CDR3 is TGTGCCAGCAGTCCCCGGCTTCGCGCAGATACGCAGTATTTT. It translates to CASSPRLRADTQYF.

In DNA form, the CDR3 reads TGCAGTACGCGGGAGCTGACCGGGGAGCTGTTTTTT. This encodes CSTRELTGELFF. This chain links TRBV29-1 with TRBJ2-2; 7 bases fit TRBD2. Germline CDR1 SQVTM, CDR2 ANQGSEA. This CDR3 comprises 12 residues.

This clonotype was picked up many times. This sequence joins TRBV20-1 and TRBJ2-7; the D gene is possibly TRBD2 (6 bases). This CDR3 has 14 amino acids. Per the germline V gene, CDR1 is DFQATT and CDR2 is SNEGSKA (reference sequence). Trimming pared 6 bases from V and 7 bases from J, leaving 22 bases between. The CDR3 here is CSAHIPGTQREQYF. As DNA, the CDR3 is TGCAGTGCCCATATCCCCGGGACTCAGAGGGAGCAGTACTTC.

Many counts were recorded for this clonotype. The V call is TRBV7-6, the J call TRBJ2-1; 8 bases are shared with TRBD2. The CDR3 contains 17 residues. In germline, CDR1 is SGHVS, CDR2 FNYEAQ. The V and J ends lost 1 base and 2 bases, in that order; junction bases with no gene match: 7. The CDR3 coding sequence is TGTGCCAGCAGCTTAGAATTCGGGACTAGGGCCTACAATGAGCAGTTCTTC. It translates to CASSLEFGTRAYNEQFF.

This clonotype turned up a few times. The chain is built from TRBV7-9 and TRBJ2-7, with 8 bases fitting TRBD1. J lost 2 bases, V lost 5 bases, and 8 bases had no gene match. The CDR3 length is 15 residues. Germline V CDR1 and CDR2: SEHNR, FQNEAQ (reference sequence). CDR3 in DNA: TGTGCCAGCAGCGGGACGCCGGACAGGGCCTACGAGCAGTACTTC. Protein sequence: CASSGTPDRAYEQYF.

This clonotype was counted at least ten times. The chain combines TRBV11-3 with TRBJ2-2; no firm D call. The germline V gene has CDR1 SGHNT and CDR2 YENEEA. Deletions cut 3 bases from V and 0 bases from J, with 8 bases between. The CDR3 contains 15 residues. CDR3 sequence reads: CASSLSRTNTGELFF. CDR3 in DNA: TGTGCCAGCAGCTTGTCCCGGACGAACACCGGGGAGCTGTTTTTT.

The rearrangement joins TRBV10-3 to TRBJ2-7, with no clear D. Germline V gives CDR1 ENHRY, CDR2 SYGVKD. V lost 0 bases to trimming and J lost 2 bases, with 8 bases between them. This CDR3 is 14 amino acids long. In DNA, the CDR3 is TGTGCCATCAGTGAGTCGTTAGGACCCTACGAGCAGTACGTC. This gives the protein CAISESLGPYEQYV.

This clonotype occurred a few times. V usage is TRBV5-5 and J usage is TRBJ2-7; D uncertain. V was cut by 0 bases and J by 5 bases, with 9 bases left in between. Germline loops: CDR1 SGHKS, CDR2 YYEKEE (reference sequence). The CDR3 runs 13 residues. In nucleotides, the CDR3 is TGTGCCAGCAGCTTGGCTTTCGGCCACGAGCAGTACTTC. Translated: CASSLAFGHEQYF. The full variable domain, with the rest looked up from reference TRBV5-5 and TRBJ2-7, is DAGVTQSPTHLIKTRGQQVTLRCSPISGHKSVSWYQQVLGQGPQFIFQYYEKEERGRGNFPDRFSARQFPNYSSELNVNALLLGDSALYLCASSLAFGHEQYFGPGTRLTVT.

The CDR3 nucleotides are TGCAGTGCCAGGAGGGAGGGGGCATGGTACAATGAGCAGTTCTTC. This codes for CSARREGAWYNEQFF. The chain recombines TRBV20-1 with TRBJ2-1; possibly TRBD1 or TRBD2 for D (7 bases each). The germline gives CDR1 DFQATT, CDR2 SNEGSKA (reference sequence). This CDR3 contains 15 residues. Trimming took off 6 bases at V and 4 bases at J, with 19 bases between the two ends.

This clonotype was seen a handful of times. The genes are TRBV28 and TRBJ2-7; D may be TRBD1 (6 bases). The germline V gene encodes CDR1 MDHEN and CDR2 SYDVKM. The CDR3 is 16 residues long. Trimming removed 5 bases from V and 0 bases from J, with 17 bases in between. CDR3 in DNA: TGTGCCAGCAGTCCCCACATGACAGGAACCTCCTACGAGCAGTACTTC. Encoded protein: CASSPHMTGTSYEQYF.

This sequence joins TRBV6-5 and TRBJ2-1; 9 nucleotides match TRBD2. This CDR3 comprises 17 residues. Germline V gene data show CDR1 as MNHEY and CDR2 as SVGAGI. With V trimmed by 0 bases and J by 10 bases, 13 bases remained unmatched. Here the CDR3 reads CASSYSPGTSSFGEQFF. The CDR3 DNA is TGTGCCAGCAGTTACTCCCCAGGGACTAGCAGTTTTGGGGAGCAGTTCTTC.